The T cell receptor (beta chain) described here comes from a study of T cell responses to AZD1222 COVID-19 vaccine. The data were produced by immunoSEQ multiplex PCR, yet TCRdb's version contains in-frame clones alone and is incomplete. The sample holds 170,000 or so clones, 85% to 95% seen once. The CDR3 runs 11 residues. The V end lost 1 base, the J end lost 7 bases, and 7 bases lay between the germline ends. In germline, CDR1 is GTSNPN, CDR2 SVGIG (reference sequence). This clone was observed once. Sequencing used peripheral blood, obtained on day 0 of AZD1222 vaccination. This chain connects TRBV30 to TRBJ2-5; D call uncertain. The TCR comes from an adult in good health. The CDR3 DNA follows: TGTGCCTGGAGTGATCCTGGGACCCAGTACTTC. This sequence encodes CAWSDPGTQYF.